The 21 T cell receptor beta chains reported below all come from one sample, sequenced in a study of shared clonotypes between healthy human individuals. CD8 cells regarded as naive lacked CD45RO, were positively chosen for CCR7, and omitted terminally differentiated effector memory CD45RA+ cells. Assay: immunoSEQ multiplex PCR; the TCRdb copy retains only in-frame clones and omits some. The sample holds 1.5 million to 2.5 million clones, about 95% seen once. The sequenced sample was naive CD8+ T cells sorted from blood. Source of these receptors: a man younger than 35 in good health.

This sequence joins TRBV5-6 and TRBJ1-5; no definite D call. V lost 0 bases, J lost 5 bases, and 12 bases lay in between. Germline loops: CDR1 SGHDT, CDR2 YYEEEE. The CDR3 length is 15 residues. CDR3 sequence: CASSLAMEGYQPQHF. DNA of the CDR3: TGTGCCAGCAGCTTGGCCATGGAGGGTTATCAGCCCCAGCATTTT.

This sequence joins TRBV5-1 and TRBJ2-3; 10 positions match TRBD2. Trimming removed 4 bases from V and 2 bases from J; junction bases left unmatched: 16. The germline gives CDR1 SGHRS, CDR2 YFSETQ. The CDR3 has 19 residues. The CDR3 DNA sequence: TGCGCCAGCAGCCCGTCTTTCCTAAGCGGGGGGGCCCCCACAGATACGCAGTATTTT. It encodes CASSPSFLSGGAPTDTQYF.

This chain links TRBV5-6 with TRBJ2-1, with 7 bases aligning to TRBD2. This CDR3 spans 14 amino acids. J lost 7 bases, V lost 4 bases, and 8 bases had no gene match. Looked up from germline, CDR1 is SGHDT and CDR2 is YYEEEE. CDR3 in amino acids: CASSPGLGSNEQFF. In DNA, the CDR3 is TGTGCCAGCAGCCCCGGACTAGGCAGTAATGAGCAGTTCTTC.

This sequence joins TRBV7-3 and TRBJ2-5; TRBD2 matches at 8 bases. Trimming at V came to 2 bases and at J to 5 bases, leaving 7 bases not matched to a gene. This CDR3 is 15 amino acids long. CDR1 SGHTA and CDR2 FQGTGA come from the germline V gene. CDR3 bases: TGTGCCAGCAGCTTATGGGCGGGGGGCTCGGAGACCCAGTACTTC. This encodes CASSLWAGGSETQYF.

The chain carries TRBV7-6 and TRBJ2-7; D is possibly TRBD2 (6 bases). Germline CDR1 SGHVS, CDR2 FNYEAQ. The CDR3 is made up of 14 amino acids. V was clipped by 4 bases and J by 2 bases, with 12 bases between them. CDR3 DNA sequence: TGTGCCAGCAGCTCGGGACTTGTAACCTACGAGCAGTACTTC. Translation: CASSSGLVTYEQYF.

The CDR3 spells CASRSEGAITYEQYF. CDR3 sequence (DNA): TGCGCCAGCAGATCTGAGGGGGCGATTACCTACGAGCAGTACTTC. The chain is built from TRBV5-1 and TRBJ2-7, with 7 positions matching TRBD1. The CDR3 contains 15 residues. V lost 5 bases, J lost 2 bases, and 10 bases stayed unmatched. The germline V gene has CDR1 SGHRS and CDR2 YFSETQ.

The chain has TRBV27 and TRBJ2-2; unclear D gene. V lost 5 bases to trimming and J lost 7 bases, with 8 bases between them. Germline V gene data show CDR1 as MNHEY and CDR2 as SMNVEV (reference sequence). The CDR3 runs to 12 residues. CDR3 in amino acids: CASSNTGGELFF. CDR3 in DNA: TGTGCCAGCAGTAACACGGGCGGGGAGCTGTTTTTT.

The chain joins TRBV28 to TRBJ2-2; 7 bases line up with TRBD1. Trimming took 4 bases from V and 6 from J; bases not matched to a gene: 14. Germline values: CDR1 MDHEN, CDR2 SYDVKM. The CDR3 has 17 amino acids. The CDR3: CASSSGQVAYFAGELFF. The CDR3 DNA is TGTGCCAGCAGTTCCGGACAGGTCGCCTATTTTGCCGGGGAGCTGTTTTTT.

The chain couples TRBV28 to TRBJ1-1; D is unclear. In germline, CDR1 is MDHEN, CDR2 SYDVKM. V dropped 5 bases and J dropped 0 bases, with 7 bases sitting between them. This CDR3 has 13 amino acids. CDR3: CASSPRVNTEAFF. In DNA form, the CDR3 reads TGTGCCAGCAGTCCGCGGGTGAACACTGAAGCTTTCTTT.

In DNA form, the CDR3 reads TGTGCCAGCAGTTCGTCAGAGAGGGCGGATACGCAGTATTTT. The encoded protein is CASSSSERADTQYF. This chain uses TRBV27 with TRBJ2-3; D is possibly TRBD2 (5 bases). This CDR3 region has 14 residues. V lost 4 bases and J 6 bases, leaving 14 bases between the germline ends. Germline-derived CDR1 and CDR2 are MNHEY and SMNVEV (reference sequence).

This sequence joins TRBV7-9 and TRBJ1-1; TRBD1 is a possible D gene (6 bases). CDR1 is SEHNR, CDR2 FQNEAQ, per germline (reference sequence). V was clipped by 4 bases and J by 4 bases, with 16 bases between them. This CDR3 is built from 15 residues. In DNA form, the CDR3 reads TGTGCCAGCAGCTCCTTCGAAAGGGGGTTCACTGAAGCTTTCTTT. Protein: CASSSFERGFTEAFF.

This chain connects TRBV28 to TRBJ1-2, with TRBD1 as a possible D gene (5 bases). The V and J ends lost 10 bases and 8 bases respectively, with 20 bases between them. Germline values: CDR1 MDHEN, CDR2 SYDVKM. This CDR3 spans 13 amino acids. DNA for the CDR3: TGTGCCACCTGGGACGGGAGATTTGGGGGCTACACCTTC. Protein sequence: CATWDGRFGGYTF.

The rearrangement joins TRBV5-6 to TRBJ2-1, with 9 bases that match TRBD2. CDR1 is SGHDT, CDR2 YYEEEE, per germline. The CDR3 totals 17 residues. The J segment lost 1 base and the V segment lost 4 bases, leaving 9 bases of the junction unmatched. As DNA, the CDR3 is TGTGCCAGCAGCGGAATAGCGGGAGTGGGGTCCTACAATGAGCAGTTCTTC. This codes for CASSGIAGVGSYNEQFF.

This chain links TRBV7-9 with TRBJ2-3, with 10 bases aligning to TRBD1. The CDR3 sequence is 16 residues long. V lost 2 bases to trimming and J lost 2 bases; unmatched junction nucleotides: 4. From germline, CDR1 is SEHNR and CDR2 FQNEAQ (reference sequence). The CDR3 region is CASSLMDRGTTDTQYF. Here the CDR3 DNA reads TGTGCCAGCAGCTTAATGGACAGGGGGACCACAGATACGCAGTATTTT.

The J gene is TRBJ2-7, the V gene TRBV7-9; TRBD1 matches 8 bases. CDR3 length: 13 residues. Per germline, CDR1 SEHNR and CDR2 FQNEAQ (reference sequence). After removal of 9 bases from V and 0 bases from J, the junction contained 4 bases not matched to a gene. The CDR3 region is CASQGQDSYEQYF. For the CDR3, the DNA is TGTGCCAGTCAGGGACAGGACTCCTACGAGCAGTACTTC. Full variable domain (remainder filled in from reference TRBV7-9 and TRBJ2-7): DTGVSQNPRHKITKRGQNVTFRCDPISEHNRLYWYRQTLGQGPEFLTYFQNEAQLEKSRLLSDRFSAERPKGSFSTLEIQRTEQGDSAMYLCASQGQDSYEQYFGPGTRLTVT.

On this clone: Relative to the germline gene, one junction end is altered; a read error may explain this. The chain combines TRBV7-9 with TRBJ2-1; 7 nucleotides line up with TRBD1. Germline V gene lookup returns CDR1 SEHNR and CDR2 FQNEAQ (reference sequence). The CDR3 is 15 residues long. The DNA of the CDR3 is TGTGCCATCAGCTTGAACCGGGACAGTTACAATGAGCAGTTCTTC. It codes for CAISLNRDSYNEQFF.

The rearrangement joins TRBV7-9 to TRBJ2-6, with 9 bases identical to TRBD1. V lost 4 bases, J lost 0 bases, and 7 bases stayed unmatched. This CDR3 has 18 residues. Germline CDR1 is SEHNR and CDR2 is FQNEAQ (reference sequence). CDR3 loop: CASSSYDRGFSGANVLTF. CDR3 DNA: TGTGCCAGCAGCTCCTACGACAGGGGGTTCTCTGGGGCCAACGTCCTGACTTTC. Filled out from reference TRBV7-9 and TRBJ2-6, the complete variable domain reads DTGVSQNPRHKITKRGQNVTFRCDPISEHNRLYWYRQTLGQGPEFLTYFQNEAQLEKSRLLSDRFSAERPKGSFSTLEIQRTEQGDSAMYLCASSSYDRGFSGANVLTFGAGSRLTVL.

The chain carries TRBV5-6 and TRBJ2-1; TRBD2 matches 8 bases. The CDR3 loop spans 14 amino acids. The V gene's germline CDR1 is SGHDT and CDR2 YYEEEE. Trimming removed 0 bases from V and 8 bases from J; junction bases left unmatched: 4. CDR3 nucleotides: TGTGCCAGCAGCTTGGGACTAGCGATACATGAGCAGTTCTTC. Its translation: CASSLGLAIHEQFF.

The chain has TRBV13 and TRBJ1-2, with D possibly TRBD1 on 5 matching bases. CDR3 length: 17 residues. The ends were cut back, 3 bases at V and 2 bases at J, with 19 bases in the middle. Looked up from germline, CDR1 is PRHDT and CDR2 is FYEKMQ (reference sequence). The CDR3 sequence: CASSFGTGGAMNYGYTF. DNA for the CDR3: TGTGCCAGCAGCTTTGGGACGGGCGGAGCGATGAACTATGGCTACACCTTC. Drawing the rest from reference TRBV13 and TRBJ1-2, the complete variable domain is AAGVIQSPRHLIKEKRETATLKCYPIPRHDTVYWYQQGPGQDPQFLISFYEKMQSDKGSIPDRFSAQQFSDYHSELNMSSLELGDSALYFCASSFGTGGAMNYGYTFGSGTRLTVV.

CDR3 loop: CSVGGPAGGSDNEQFF. The DNA of the CDR3 is TGCAGCGTGGGTGGGCCAGCAGGGGGGAGCGACAATGAGCAGTTCTTC. The chain recombines TRBV29-1 with TRBJ2-1, with D possibly matching TRBD1 (7 bases). CDR3 length: 16 amino acids. V was pared by 6 bases and J by 5 bases, with 23 bases between. Germline V gene sequence: CDR1 SQVTM, CDR2 ANQGSEA.

With respect to this clone: Other DNA sequences from this sample encode an identical CDR3 as well. The chain employs TRBV6-6 and TRBJ2-7; TRBD1 is a possible D gene (6 bases). The V end was cut by 6 bases, the J end by 2 bases, with 11 bases between. This CDR3 contains 13 residues. Germline CDR1 and CDR2: MNHNY and SVGAGI (reference sequence). CDR3 sequence (DNA): TGTGCCAGCAGCCCCGGACAGACCTACGAGCAGTACTTC. Protein: CASSPGQTYEQYF.